The 27 T cell receptor beta chains reported below all come from one sample, sequenced in a study of blood T cell repertoires in COVID-19. The protocol was immunoSEQ multiplex PCR, while the TCRdb copy is restricted to in-frame clones and leaves out a portion. The sample carries just under 65,000 clones, 80% to 85% recorded once. Sequencing was performed on peripheral blood. These receptors all come from a human donor in a cohort sampled during active COVID-19.

This clone was observed once. V usage is TRBV19 and J usage is TRBJ1-1; 10 nucleotides align to TRBD1. After removal of 2 bases from V and 11 bases from J, the junction contained 2 bases not matched to a gene. The V gene's germline CDR1 is LNHDA and CDR2 SQIVND (reference sequence). CDR3 length: 12 amino acids. The CDR3 region is CASSIKGQGAFF. For the CDR3, the DNA is TGTGCCAGTAGTATAAAGGGACAGGGGGCTTTCTTT.

The chain carries TRBV19 and TRBJ2-7; D is ambiguous. The CDR3 has 13 amino acids. V lost 10 bases and J lost 1, with 14 bases in between. Germline values: CDR1 LNHDA, CDR2 SQIVND (reference sequence). The CDR3 DNA reads as TGTGCCACCGCCTTACAGCATTCCTACGAGCAGTACTTC. Its protein product is CATALQHSYEQYF.

Only one count was recorded for this clone. The chain recombines TRBV2 with TRBJ2-5; D gene ambiguous. The V and J ends lost 6 bases and 3 bases respectively, with 8 bases between them. The CDR3 is 12 residues long. Germline V gene sequence: CDR1 SNHLY, CDR2 FYNNEI. The CDR3 spells CASSRRKETQYF. The CDR3 coding sequence is TGTGCCAGCAGCCGGAGAAAAGAGACCCAGTACTTC.

V and J are TRBV29-1 and TRBJ1-2; D remains ambiguous. Germline V lookup: CDR1 SQVTM, CDR2 ANQGSEA. This CDR3 has 14 amino acids. V lost 4 bases and J 7 bases, leaving 19 bases between the germline ends. CDR3 bases: TGCAGCGTTGTAGCGACTCTGAACCAGGCTGGCTACACCTTC. The encoded protein is CSVVATLNQAGYTF.

Only a few counts were recorded for this clone. The V and J genes are TRBV6-2 or TRBV6-3 and TRBJ1-2; TRBD1 might be the D (5 bases). Germline loops: CDR1 MNHEY, CDR2 SVGEGT. V shed 4 bases and J shed 3 bases, with 9 bases lying between them. This CDR3 is 13 amino acids long. The CDR3 here is CASSSGGHYGYTF. The CDR3 bases are TGTGCCAGCAGTTCGGGGGGACACTATGGCTACACCTTC.

For this clone: Different DNA sequences within this sample yield the same CDR3. The chain couples TRBV18 to TRBJ1-1; a weak D match, TRBD1 (6 bases). Trimming removed 3 bases at V and 2 bases at J, with 10 bases between. Germline lookup yields CDR1 KGHSH and CDR2 LQKENI. The CDR3 covers 14 residues. The CDR3 loop reads CASSPQQGNTEAFF. The DNA for the CDR3 is TGTGCCAGCTCACCTCAACAGGGAAACACTGAAGCTTTCTTT.

The rearrangement uses TRBV30 and TRBJ2-5; 7 bases map to TRBD2. Germline CDR1 GTSNPN, CDR2 SVGIG (reference sequence). The CDR3 loop spans 15 amino acids. V shed 0 bases, J shed 1 base, and the junction held 5 bases outside the gene matches. As DNA, the CDR3 is TGTGCCTGGAGTGTCGGCGGGGGAACCCAAGAGACCCAGTACTTC. Translating gives CAWSVGGGTQETQYF.

This clone was seen only once. J is TRBJ1-5 and V is TRBV9; D is unclear. This CDR3 has 14 residues. V was trimmed by 0 bases and J by 6 bases, leaving 10 bases between them. CDR1 and CDR2 (germline): SGDLS, YYNGEE. CDR3: CASSVESFGQPQHF. The CDR3, as DNA: TGTGCCAGCAGCGTAGAGAGTTTTGGTCAGCCCCAGCATTTT.

The V and J genes are TRBV3-1 (or the pseudogene TRBV3-2) and TRBJ1-2, with 8 nucleotides matching TRBD1. The CDR3 totals 17 residues. Trimming took 4 bases from V and 6 from J; bases not matched to a gene: 16. CDR1 is LGHDT and CDR2 is YNNKEL in the germline V gene (reference sequence). The CDR3 sequence: CASSLAGQATNLHGYTF. The CDR3 region has the DNA TGTGCCAGCAGCCTGGCGGGACAGGCGACGAACCTCCATGGCTACACCTTC.

The chain joins TRBV28 to TRBJ2-6; TRBD1 matches at 8 bases. Germline V lookup: CDR1 MDHEN, CDR2 SYDVKM. The CDR3 extends over 16 amino acids. The junction had 16 bases not matched to a gene; V was cut back by 6 bases and J by 12 bases. CDR3 sequence (DNA): TGTGCCAGCAGCTCCCCCGCTTGGACAGGGTATTCCGTCCTGACTTTC. Protein sequence: CASSSPAWTGYSVLTF.

This clone has only a few counts. The chain is built from TRBV7-6 and TRBJ2-1, with D unresolved. This CDR3 is built from 16 residues. Germline V gives CDR1 SGHVS, CDR2 FNYEAQ. The ends were cut back, 6 bases at V and 3 bases at J, with 18 bases in the middle. The DNA for the CDR3 is TGTGCCAGCAGTCCCACAGTATCTCCACTCTACAATGAGCAGTTCTTC. Protein sequence: CASSPTVSPLYNEQFF. The full variable domain, with the rest looked up from reference TRBV7-6 and TRBJ2-1, is GAGVSQSPRYKVTKRGQDVALRCDPISGHVSLYWYRQALGQGPEFLTYFNYEAQQDKSGLPNDRFSAERPEGSISTLTIQRTEQRDSAMYRCASSPTVSPLYNEQFFGPGTRLTVL.

The chain links TRBV5-6 to TRBJ2-3; a weak D match, TRBD2 (6 bases). Germline V CDR1 and CDR2: SGHDT, YYEEEE. This CDR3 contains 14 residues. V was trimmed by 0 bases and J by 5 bases, leaving 10 bases between them. CDR3 in DNA: TGTGCCAGCAGCTTGGGCGGGGCGGGAGATACGCAGTATTTT. Residues: CASSLGGAGDTQYF.

The chain recombines TRBV29-1 with TRBJ1-4, with 7 nucleotides matching TRBD1. This CDR3 region has 13 residues. CDR1 SQVTM and CDR2 ANQGSEA come from the germline V gene. V lost 4 bases, J lost 6 bases, and 5 bases stayed unmatched. As DNA, the CDR3 is TGCAGCGTTGCTCTTCAGGGGGATGAAAAACTGTTTTTT. Protein sequence: CSVALQGDEKLFF. The complete variable domain, with remaining parts taken from reference TRBV29-1 and TRBJ1-4, reads SAVISQKPSRDICQRGTSLTIQCQVDSQVTMMFWYRQQPGQSLTLIATANQGSEATYESGFVIDKFPISRPNLTFSTLTVSNMSPEDSSIYLCSVALQGDEKLFFGSGTQLSVL.

In this sample, this clone turned up once. The V and J genes are TRBV7-2 and TRBJ2-1; D is perhaps TRBD1 (5 bases). The CDR3 covers 13 residues. Trimming pared 6 bases from V and 6 bases from J, leaving 12 bases between. Germline loops: CDR1 SGHTA, CDR2 FQGNSA. The CDR3 DNA is TGTGCCAGCAGTCGCGCAAGGGGCAATGAGCAGTTCTTC. Translation gives CASSRARGNEQFF. Full variable domain (remainder filled in from reference TRBV7-2 and TRBJ2-1): GAGVSQSPSNKVTEKGKDVELRCDPISGHTALYWYRQSLGQGLEFLIYFQGNSAPDKSGLPSDRFSAERTGGSVSTLTIQRTQQEDSAVYLCASSRARGNEQFFGPGTRLTVL.

This clone was found a few times. Other DNA sequences from this sample encode an identical CDR3 as well. V gene TRBV12-3 or TRBV12-4 combines with J gene TRBJ2-7; D gene unclear. The CDR3 has 13 amino acids. V gave up 6 bases and J gave up 3 bases, with 12 bases separating them. CDR3 loop: CASSPQHIYEQYF. Written as DNA, the CDR3 is TGTGCCAGCAGCCCGCAACACATCTACGAGCAGTACTTC.

The rearrangement joins TRBV5-6 to TRBJ1-5, with 7 bases fitting TRBD1. With 6 bases clipped from V and 4 bases from J, the junction kept 13 bases outside the gene matches. CDR3 length equals 16 residues. Germline V gene data show CDR1 as SGHDT and CDR2 as YYEEEE. The CDR3 loop reads CASTKTGPTLNQPQHF. CDR3 nucleotide sequence: TGTGCCAGCACGAAGACAGGGCCTACCTTAAATCAGCCCCAGCATTTT.

This clone was picked up one time. The gene calls are TRBV28 and TRBJ2-7; a possible D gene is TRBD2 (6 bases). The CDR3 is 14 residues long. V gave up 6 bases and J gave up 0 bases, with 12 bases separating them. In germline, CDR1 is MDHEN, CDR2 SYDVKM. This CDR3 reads CASSGTWASYEQYF. The CDR3 coding sequence is TGTGCCAGCAGCGGGACTTGGGCCTCCTACGAGCAGTACTTC.

V usage is TRBV3-1 (or the pseudogene TRBV3-2) and J usage is TRBJ2-7; 15 bases are a match to TRBD2. The CDR3 is 17 amino acids. CDR1 LGHDT and CDR2 YNNKEL come from the germline V gene (reference sequence). The V and J ends lost 4 bases and 6 bases, in that order; junction bases with no gene match: 10. The CDR3 spells CASSPGLAGGPSGEQYF. CDR3 sequence (DNA): TGTGCCAGCAGCCCCGGACTAGCGGGGGGGCCGAGTGGCGAGCAGTACTTC.

This clone was seen a single time. This chain links TRBV7-2 with TRBJ2-7, with D possibly matching TRBD2 (5 bases). V was shortened by 5 bases and J by 3 bases, with 14 bases between the two germline ends. CDR1 is SGHTA and CDR2 is FQGNSA in the germline V gene. The CDR3 sequence is 14 residues long. CDR3 amino acids: CASSREFGDYEQYF. CDR3 in DNA: TGTGCCAGCAGCCGTGAGTTCGGGGACTACGAGCAGTACTTC.

The chain combines TRBV28 with TRBJ1-1, with D unclear. The ends were cut back, 6 bases at V and 1 base at J, with 12 bases in the middle. Germline CDR1 and CDR2: MDHEN and SYDVKM. This CDR3 is built from 14 residues. CDR3 residues: CASSYRLTNTEAFF. CDR3 sequence (DNA): TGTGCCAGCAGCTACAGACTAACGAACACTGAAGCTTTCTTT.

This clone was seen just once. The chain recombines TRBV6-2 or TRBV6-3 with TRBJ2-5; D possibly corresponds to TRBD2 (6 bases). Germline V CDR1 and CDR2: MNHEY, SVGEGT. V was shortened by 4 bases and J by 5 bases, with 14 bases between the two germline ends. The CDR3 length is 14 residues. In DNA form, the CDR3 reads TGTGCCAGCAGTTTCCCGACTAGTGCCGAGACCCAGTACTTC. Its translation is CASSFPTSAETQYF.

The rearrangement joins TRBV29-1 to TRBJ2-7; 7 bases map to TRBD1. The CDR3 extends over 15 amino acids. Germline-derived CDR1 and CDR2 are SQVTM and ANQGSEA. J gave up 1 base and V 7 bases, and 13 bases lay outside the gene matches. Written as DNA, the CDR3 is TGCAGCGCCTTACTCCCGGGACAGCTGTCCTACGAGCAGTACTTC. Translated, it gives CSALLPGQLSYEQYF.

The rearrangement joins TRBV7-2 to TRBJ2-5; D gene unclear. V gave up 0 bases and J gave up 2 bases, with 4 bases separating them. The V gene's germline CDR1 is SGHTA and CDR2 FQGNSA. This CDR3 is built from 13 residues. CDR3 in DNA: TGTGCCAGCAGCTTAGCCAGACAAGAGACCCAGTACTTC. Encoded protein: CASSLARQETQYF.

This clone was seen more than once but under ten times. This chain joins TRBV7-2 and TRBJ1-2, with a tentative D call TRBD1 (6 bases). Germline V lookup: CDR1 SGHTA, CDR2 FQGNSA. The germline V and J ends were trimmed by 3 bases and 10 bases, with 15 bases remaining between them. The CDR3 contains 13 residues. CDR3 amino acids: CASSFARGGTYTF. The CDR3 DNA reads as TGTGCCAGCAGCTTCGCCAGAGGGGGTACCTACACCTTC.

Points on this clone: Other nucleotide sequences from this sample produce the same CDR3. The chain combines TRBV5-1 with TRBJ2-2, with 11 bases aligning to TRBD1. CDR3 size: 15 residues. From germline, CDR1 is SGHRS and CDR2 YFSETQ. V gave up 4 bases and J gave up 5 bases; unmatched junction bases: 4. Written as DNA, the CDR3 is TGCGCCAGCAGCCTCGGGACAGGGGGAACCGGGGAGCTGTTTTTT. Translating gives CASSLGTGGTGELFF.

The chain combines TRBV5-4 with TRBJ1-6; TRBD1 aligns across 8 bases. CDR3 length equals 12 residues. In germline, CDR1 is SGHNT, CDR2 YYREEE (reference sequence). With 4 bases clipped from V and 9 bases from J, the junction kept 0 bases outside the gene matches. The CDR3 region is CASSGTGSPLHF. Here the CDR3 DNA reads TGTGCCAGCAGCGGGACAGGTTCACCCCTCCACTTT.

CDR3 loop: CASSSGGRAFTDTQYF. DNA of the CDR3: TGTGCCAGCAGCTCCGGGGGGAGGGCTTTCACAGATACGCAGTATTTT. The chain has TRBV9 and TRBJ2-3, with 7 bases fitting TRBD2. Looked up from germline, CDR1 is SGDLS and CDR2 is YYNGEE. Trimming at V came to 4 bases and at J to 2 bases, leaving 10 bases not matched to a gene. This CDR3 spans 16 amino acids. Based on the CDR3 plus reference TRBV9 and TRBJ2-3, the full variable domain is DSGVTQTPKHLITATGQRVTLRCSPRSGDLSVYWYQQSLDQGLQFLIQYYNGEERAKGNILERFSAQQFPDLHSELNLSSLELGDSALYFCASSSGGRAFTDTQYFGPGTRLTVL.